Following are 2 T cell receptor beta chains from one sample sequenced in a study of blood T cell repertoires in COVID-19. The assay was immunoSEQ multiplex PCR, and TCRdb's table has in-frame clones only and misses some. Here the sample spans 180,000 or so clones, approximately 88% being singletons. The sequencing sample was made of peripheral blood. These receptor sequences come from a woman aged 35 to 49 with COVID-19, enrolled during active disease.

This chain joins TRBV5-1 and TRBJ2-7; 9 bases align to TRBD1. The CDR3 contains 17 residues. The V segment lost 0 bases and the J segment 3 bases; nucleotides outside the gene matches: 10. Per germline, CDR1 SGHRS and CDR2 YFSETQ. CDR3 coding DNA: TGCGCCAGCAGCTTGGCCGGGGACAGGGTTGGGGACTACGAGCAGTACTTC. It specifies CASSLAGDRVGDYEQYF.

This clone is deemed medium-sized. The rearrangement joins TRBV6-5 to TRBJ1-1, with D tentatively TRBD1 (5 bases). This CDR3 spans 11 amino acids. Trimming stripped 5 bases from V and 8 bases from J, with 9 bases between. Germline V gene data show CDR1 as MNHEY and CDR2 as SVGAGI. CDR3 sequence (DNA): TGTGCCAGCAGTCGCGGGGCCGAAGCTTTCTTT. Its translation: CASSRGAEAFF.